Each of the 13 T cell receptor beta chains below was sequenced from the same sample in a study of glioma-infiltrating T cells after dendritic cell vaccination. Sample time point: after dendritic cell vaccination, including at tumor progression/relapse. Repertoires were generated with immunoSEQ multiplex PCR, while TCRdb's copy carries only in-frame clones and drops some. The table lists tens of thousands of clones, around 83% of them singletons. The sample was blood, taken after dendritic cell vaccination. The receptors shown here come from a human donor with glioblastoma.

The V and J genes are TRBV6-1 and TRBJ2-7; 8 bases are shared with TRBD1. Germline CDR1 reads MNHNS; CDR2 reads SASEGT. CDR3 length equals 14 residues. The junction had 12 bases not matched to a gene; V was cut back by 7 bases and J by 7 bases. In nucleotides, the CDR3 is TGTGCCAGCACCACGACAGGGGTGCGGGTTGAGCAGTACTTC. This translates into CASTTTGVRVEQYF.

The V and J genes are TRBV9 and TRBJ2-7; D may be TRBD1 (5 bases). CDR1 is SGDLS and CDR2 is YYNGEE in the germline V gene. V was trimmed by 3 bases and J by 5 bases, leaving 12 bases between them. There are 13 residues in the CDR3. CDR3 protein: CASSEGPVHEQYF. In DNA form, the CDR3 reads TGTGCCAGCAGCGAGGGGCCCGTCCACGAGCAGTACTTC. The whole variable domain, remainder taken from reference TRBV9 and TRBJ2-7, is DSGVTQTPKHLITATGQRVTLRCSPRSGDLSVYWYQQSLDQGLQFLIQYYNGEERAKGNILERFSAQQFPDLHSELNLSSLELGDSALYFCASSEGPVHEQYFGPGTRLTVT.

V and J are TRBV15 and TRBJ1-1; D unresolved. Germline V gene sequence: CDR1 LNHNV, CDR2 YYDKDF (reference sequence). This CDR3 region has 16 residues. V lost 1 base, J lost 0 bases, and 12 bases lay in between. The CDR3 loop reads CATSRGRNPLNTEAFF. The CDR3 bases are TGTGCCACCAGCAGAGGGAGGAACCCTTTGAACACTGAAGCTTTCTTT.

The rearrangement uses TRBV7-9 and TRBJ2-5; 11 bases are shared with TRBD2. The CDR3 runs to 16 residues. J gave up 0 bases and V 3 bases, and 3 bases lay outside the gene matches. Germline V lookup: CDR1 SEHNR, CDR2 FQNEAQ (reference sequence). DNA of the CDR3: TGTGCCAGCAGCTTTAAGACTAGCGGGAACCAAGAGACCCAGTACTTC. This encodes CASSFKTSGNQETQYF.

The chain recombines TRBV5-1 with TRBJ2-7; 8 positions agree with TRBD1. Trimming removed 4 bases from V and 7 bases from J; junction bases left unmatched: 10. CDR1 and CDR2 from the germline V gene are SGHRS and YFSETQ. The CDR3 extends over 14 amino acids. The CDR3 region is CASSERTGSMEQYF. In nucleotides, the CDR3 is TGCGCCAGCAGCGAGCGGACAGGGAGTATGGAGCAGTACTTC.

CDR3 sequence (DNA): TGTGCCAGCAGCGATAAACAGGGGGCCGAGAATCAGCCCCAGCATTTT. Translating gives CASSDKQGAENQPQHF. This sequence joins TRBV5-6 and TRBJ1-5; 9 bases match TRBD1. The CDR3 length is 16 residues. Losses at the gene ends were 4 bases for V and 4 bases for J; bases not matched to a gene: 9. Germline CDR1 and CDR2: SGHDT and YYEEEE.

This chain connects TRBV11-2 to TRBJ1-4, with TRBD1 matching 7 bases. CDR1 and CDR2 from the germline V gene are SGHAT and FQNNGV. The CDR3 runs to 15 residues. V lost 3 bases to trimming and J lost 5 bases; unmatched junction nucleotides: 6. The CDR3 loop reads CASSLLVGGNEKLFF. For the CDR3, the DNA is TGTGCCAGCAGCTTGCTTGTAGGGGGCAATGAAAAACTGTTTTTT.

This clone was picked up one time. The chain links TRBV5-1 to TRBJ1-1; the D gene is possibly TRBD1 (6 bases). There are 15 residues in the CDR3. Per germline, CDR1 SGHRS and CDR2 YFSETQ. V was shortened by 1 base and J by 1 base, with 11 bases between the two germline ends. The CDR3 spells CASSLRGTSNTEAFF. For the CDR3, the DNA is TGCGCCAGCAGCTTGAGGGGGACCTCGAACACTGAAGCTTTCTTT.

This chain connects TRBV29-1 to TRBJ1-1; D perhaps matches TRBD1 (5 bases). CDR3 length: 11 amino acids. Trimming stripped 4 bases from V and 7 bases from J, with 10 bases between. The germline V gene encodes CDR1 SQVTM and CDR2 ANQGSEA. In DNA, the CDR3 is TGCAGCGTTGCCTTCACAGGTGAAGCTTTCTTT. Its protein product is CSVAFTGEAFF. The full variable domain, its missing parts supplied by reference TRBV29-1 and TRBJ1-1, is SAVISQKPSRDICQRGTSLTIQCQVDSQVTMMFWYRQQPGQSLTLIATANQGSEATYESGFVIDKFPISRPNLTFSTLTVSNMSPEDSSIYLCSVAFTGEAFFGQGTRLTVV.

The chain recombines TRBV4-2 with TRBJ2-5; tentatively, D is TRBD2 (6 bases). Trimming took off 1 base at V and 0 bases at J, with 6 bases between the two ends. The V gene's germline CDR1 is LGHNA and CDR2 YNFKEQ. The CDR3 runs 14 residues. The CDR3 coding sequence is TGTGCCAGCAGCCAAGGGGACTACCAAGAGACCCAGTACTTC. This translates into CASSQGDYQETQYF.

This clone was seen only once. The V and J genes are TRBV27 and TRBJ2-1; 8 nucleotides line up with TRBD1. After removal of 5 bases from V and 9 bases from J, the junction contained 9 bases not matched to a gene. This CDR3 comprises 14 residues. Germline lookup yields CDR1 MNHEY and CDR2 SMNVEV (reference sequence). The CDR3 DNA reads TGTGCCAGCAGTCCCGGACAGGGCAAGGGTGAGCAGTTCTTC. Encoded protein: CASSPGQGKGEQFF.

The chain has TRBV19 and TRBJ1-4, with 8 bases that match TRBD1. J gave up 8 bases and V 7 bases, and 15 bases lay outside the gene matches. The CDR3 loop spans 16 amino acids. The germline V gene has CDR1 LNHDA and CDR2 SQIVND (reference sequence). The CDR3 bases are TGTGCCAGTAACCCCGGGAGGAACAGGGGGGTGGAAAAACTGTTTTTT. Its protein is CASNPGRNRGVEKLFF.

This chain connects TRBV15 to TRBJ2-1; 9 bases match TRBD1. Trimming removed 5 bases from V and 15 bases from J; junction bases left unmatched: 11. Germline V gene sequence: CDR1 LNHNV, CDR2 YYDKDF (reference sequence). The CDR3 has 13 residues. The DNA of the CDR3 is TGTGCCACCAGCCTTAGACAGGGGGGGCCCCCGTTCTTC. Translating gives CATSLRQGGPPFF.